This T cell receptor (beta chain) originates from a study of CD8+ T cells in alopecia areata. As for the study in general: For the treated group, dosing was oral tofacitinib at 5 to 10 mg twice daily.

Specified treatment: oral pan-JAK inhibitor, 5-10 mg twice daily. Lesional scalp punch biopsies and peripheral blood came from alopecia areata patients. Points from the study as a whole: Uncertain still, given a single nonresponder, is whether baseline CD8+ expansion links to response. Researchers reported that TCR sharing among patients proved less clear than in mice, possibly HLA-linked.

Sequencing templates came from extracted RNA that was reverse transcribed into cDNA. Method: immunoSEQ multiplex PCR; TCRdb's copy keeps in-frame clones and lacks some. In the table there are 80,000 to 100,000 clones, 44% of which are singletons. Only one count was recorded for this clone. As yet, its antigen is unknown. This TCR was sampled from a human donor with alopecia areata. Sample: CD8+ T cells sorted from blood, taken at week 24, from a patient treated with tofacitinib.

CDR3: CASSVDRGIVGHHGYTF. CDR3 in DNA: TGTGCCAGCAGCGTTGACAGAGGAATCGTGGGTCATCATGGCTACACCTTC. V and J are TRBV9 and TRBJ1-2; possible D gene TRBD1, 5 bases. Trimming removed 2 bases from V and 6 bases from J, with 23 bases in between. CDR1 and CDR2 (germline): SGDLS, YYNGEE. This CDR3 contains 17 residues.